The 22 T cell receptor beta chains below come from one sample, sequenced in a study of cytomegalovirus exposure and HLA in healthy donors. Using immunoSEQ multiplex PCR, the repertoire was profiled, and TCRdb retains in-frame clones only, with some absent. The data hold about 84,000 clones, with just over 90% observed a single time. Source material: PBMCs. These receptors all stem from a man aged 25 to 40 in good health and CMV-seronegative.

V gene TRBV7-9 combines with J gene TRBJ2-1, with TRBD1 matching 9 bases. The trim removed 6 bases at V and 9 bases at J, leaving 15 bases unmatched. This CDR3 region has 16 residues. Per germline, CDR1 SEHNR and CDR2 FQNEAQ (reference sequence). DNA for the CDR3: TGTGCCAGCAGGGAAAACCGGGACAGGGTGTTAGGTGAGCAGTTCTTC. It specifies CASRENRDRVLGEQFF.

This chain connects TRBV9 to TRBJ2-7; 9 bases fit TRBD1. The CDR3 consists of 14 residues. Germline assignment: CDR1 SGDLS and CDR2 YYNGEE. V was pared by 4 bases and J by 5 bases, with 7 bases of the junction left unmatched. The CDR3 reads CASSPGTGRHEQYF. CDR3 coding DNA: TGTGCCAGCAGCCCCGGGACAGGGCGACACGAGCAGTACTTC.

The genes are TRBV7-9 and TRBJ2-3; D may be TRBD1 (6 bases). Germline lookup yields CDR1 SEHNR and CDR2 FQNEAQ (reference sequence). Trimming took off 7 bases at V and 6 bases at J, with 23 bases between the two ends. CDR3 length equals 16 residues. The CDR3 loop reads CASKLDGAQRGDTQYF. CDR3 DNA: TGTGCCAGCAAACTTGATGGTGCCCAAAGGGGGGATACGCAGTATTTT.

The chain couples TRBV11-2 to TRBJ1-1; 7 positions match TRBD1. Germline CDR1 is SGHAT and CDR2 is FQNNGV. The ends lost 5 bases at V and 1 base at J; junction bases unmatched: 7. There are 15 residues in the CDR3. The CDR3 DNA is TGTGCCAGCAGCCCCTGGACAGGAACGAACACTGAAGCTTTCTTT. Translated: CASSPWTGTNTEAFF.

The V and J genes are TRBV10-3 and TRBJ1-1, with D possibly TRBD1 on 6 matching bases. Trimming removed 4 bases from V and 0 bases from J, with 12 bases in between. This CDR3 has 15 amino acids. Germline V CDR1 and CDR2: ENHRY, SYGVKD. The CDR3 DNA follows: TGTGCCATCAGTGGAGACAACAGGGTGAACACTGAAGCTTTCTTT. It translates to CAISGDNRVNTEAFF.

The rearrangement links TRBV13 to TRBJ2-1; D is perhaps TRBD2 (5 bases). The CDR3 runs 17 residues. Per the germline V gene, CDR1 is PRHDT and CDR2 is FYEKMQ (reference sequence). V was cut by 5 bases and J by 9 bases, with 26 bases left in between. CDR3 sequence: CASSPVSPGYQGGEQFF. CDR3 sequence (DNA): TGTGCCAGCAGCCCAGTTTCTCCGGGATACCAAGGCGGTGAGCAGTTCTTC.

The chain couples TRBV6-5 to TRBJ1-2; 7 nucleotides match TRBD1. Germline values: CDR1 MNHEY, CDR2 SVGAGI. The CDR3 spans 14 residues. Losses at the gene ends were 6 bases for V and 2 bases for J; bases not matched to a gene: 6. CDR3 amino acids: CASRRQGGNYGYTF. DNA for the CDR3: TGTGCCAGCAGACGACAGGGAGGCAACTATGGCTACACCTTC.

The CDR3 spells CASSLLPRTSGSSYNEQFF. DNA for the CDR3: TGTGCCAGCAGTTTACTCCCGCGGACTAGCGGGAGCTCCTACAATGAGCAGTTCTTC. The chain carries TRBV28 and TRBJ2-1; 13 bases line up with TRBD2. This CDR3 spans 19 amino acids. Germline V gives CDR1 MDHEN, CDR2 SYDVKM. Trimming cost V 2 bases and J 0 bases; bases outside gene matches: 7.

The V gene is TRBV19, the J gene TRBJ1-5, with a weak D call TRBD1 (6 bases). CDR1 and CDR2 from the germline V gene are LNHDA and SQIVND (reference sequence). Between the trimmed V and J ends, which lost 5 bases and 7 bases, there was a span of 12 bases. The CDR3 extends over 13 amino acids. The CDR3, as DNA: TGTGCCAGTAGTGCACAGGGCTACCAGCCCCAGCATTTT. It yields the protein CASSAQGYQPQHF.

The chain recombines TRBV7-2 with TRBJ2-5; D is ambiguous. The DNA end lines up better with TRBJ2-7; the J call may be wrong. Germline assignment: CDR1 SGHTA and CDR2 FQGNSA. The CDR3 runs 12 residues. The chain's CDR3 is CASSHVSYEQYF. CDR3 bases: TGTGCCAGCAGCCATGTAAGCTACGAGCAGTACTTC.

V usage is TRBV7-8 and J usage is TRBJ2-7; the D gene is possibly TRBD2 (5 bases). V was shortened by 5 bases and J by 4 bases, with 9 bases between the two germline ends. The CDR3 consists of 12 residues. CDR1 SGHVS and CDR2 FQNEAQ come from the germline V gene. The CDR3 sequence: CASSRSGYEQYF. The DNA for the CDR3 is TGTGCCAGCAGCCGAAGCGGATACGAGCAGTACTTC.

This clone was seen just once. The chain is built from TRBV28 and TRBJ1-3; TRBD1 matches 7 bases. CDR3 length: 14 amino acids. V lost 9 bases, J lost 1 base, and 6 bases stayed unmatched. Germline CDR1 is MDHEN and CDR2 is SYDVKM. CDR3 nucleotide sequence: TGTGCCAGTCGACAGGGTTCGTCTGGAAACACCATATATTTT. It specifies CASRQGSSGNTIYF. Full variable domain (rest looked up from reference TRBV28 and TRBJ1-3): DVKVTQSSRYLVKRTGEKVFLECVQDMDHENMFWYRQDPGLGLRLIYFSYDVKMKEKGDIPEGYSVSREKKERFSLILESASTNQTSMYLCASRQGSSGNTIYFGEGSWLTVV.

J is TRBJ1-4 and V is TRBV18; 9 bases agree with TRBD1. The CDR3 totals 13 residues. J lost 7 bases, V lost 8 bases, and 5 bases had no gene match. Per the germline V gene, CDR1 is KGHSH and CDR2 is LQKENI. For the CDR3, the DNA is TGTGCCAGCCGCGGGACAGGGAGTGAAAAACTGTTTTTT. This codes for CASRGTGSEKLFF.

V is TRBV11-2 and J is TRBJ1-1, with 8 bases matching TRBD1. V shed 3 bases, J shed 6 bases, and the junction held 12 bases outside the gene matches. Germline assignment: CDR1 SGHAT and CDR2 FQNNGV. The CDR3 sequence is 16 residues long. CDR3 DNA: TGTGCCAGCAGCTTCAGAGCGGACAGGGTCGTCTCTGAAGCTTTCTTT. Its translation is CASSFRADRVVSEAFF.

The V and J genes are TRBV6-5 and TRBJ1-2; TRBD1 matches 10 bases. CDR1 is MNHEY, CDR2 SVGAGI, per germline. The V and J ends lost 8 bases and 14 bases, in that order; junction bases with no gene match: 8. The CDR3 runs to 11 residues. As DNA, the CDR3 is TGTGCCAGCGGACGACAGGGGGCGCATACCTTC. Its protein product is CASGRQGAHTF.

CDR3 sequence reads: CASSRGLPRGKEETQYF. CDR3 nucleotide sequence: TGTGCCAGTAGTAGGGGACTGCCCAGGGGGAAAGAAGAGACCCAGTACTTC. The chain has TRBV19 and TRBJ2-5, with D tentatively TRBD1 (7 bases). From germline, CDR1 is LNHDA and CDR2 SQIVND (reference sequence). The CDR3 sequence is 17 residues long. Trimming removed 4 bases from V and 3 bases from J, with 21 bases in between.

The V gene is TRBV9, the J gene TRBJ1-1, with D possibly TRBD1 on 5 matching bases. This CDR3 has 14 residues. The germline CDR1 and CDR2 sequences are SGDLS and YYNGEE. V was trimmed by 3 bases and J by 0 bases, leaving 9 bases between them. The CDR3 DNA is TGTGCCAGCAGCGCCAAGACAGTGAACACTGAAGCTTTCTTT. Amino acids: CASSAKTVNTEAFF. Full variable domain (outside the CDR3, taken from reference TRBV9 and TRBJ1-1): DSGVTQTPKHLITATGQRVTLRCSPRSGDLSVYWYQQSLDQGLQFLIQYYNGEERAKGNILERFSAQQFPDLHSELNLSSLELGDSALYFCASSAKTVNTEAFFGQGTRLTVV.

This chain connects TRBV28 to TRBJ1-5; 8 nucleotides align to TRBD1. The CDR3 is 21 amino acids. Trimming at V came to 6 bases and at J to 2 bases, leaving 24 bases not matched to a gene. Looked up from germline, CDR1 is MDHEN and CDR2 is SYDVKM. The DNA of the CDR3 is TGTGCCAGCAGCCATAACACATTCCGGGACAGGAGAGGTAAAGGCAATCAGCCCCAGCATTTT. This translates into CASSHNTFRDRRGKGNQPQHF. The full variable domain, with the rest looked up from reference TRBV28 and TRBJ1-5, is DVKVTQSSRYLVKRTGEKVFLECVQDMDHENMFWYRQDPGLGLRLIYFSYDVKMKEKGDIPEGYSVSREKKERFSLILESASTNQTSMYLCASSHNTFRDRRGKGNQPQHFGDGTRLSIL.

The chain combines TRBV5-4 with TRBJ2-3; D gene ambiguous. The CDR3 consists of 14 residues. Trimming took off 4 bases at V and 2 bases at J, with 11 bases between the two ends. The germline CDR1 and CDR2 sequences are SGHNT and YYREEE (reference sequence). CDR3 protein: CASSNRRYTDTQYF. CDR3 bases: TGTGCCAGCAGCAATAGGCGGTACACAGATACGCAGTATTTT.

The CDR3 bases are TGTGCCAGCAGTGCGTTTAGCGGGAGGGCCCTGCAGTACTTC. Translation: CASSAFSGRALQYF. This chain joins TRBV2 and TRBJ2-7; 11 bases are a match to TRBD2. The CDR3 has 14 residues. CDR1 is SNHLY and CDR2 is FYNNEI in the germline V gene. The junction had 8 bases not matched to a gene; V was cut back by 4 bases and J by 9 bases.

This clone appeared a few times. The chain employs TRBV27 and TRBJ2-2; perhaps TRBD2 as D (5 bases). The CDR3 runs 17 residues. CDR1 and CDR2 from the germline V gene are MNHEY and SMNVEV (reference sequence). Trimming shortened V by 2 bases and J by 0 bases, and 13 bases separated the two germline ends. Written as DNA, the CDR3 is TGTGCCAGCAGTTTAAGGCTCGGACTTTCGAACACCGGGGAGCTGTTTTTT. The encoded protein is CASSLRLGLSNTGELFF.

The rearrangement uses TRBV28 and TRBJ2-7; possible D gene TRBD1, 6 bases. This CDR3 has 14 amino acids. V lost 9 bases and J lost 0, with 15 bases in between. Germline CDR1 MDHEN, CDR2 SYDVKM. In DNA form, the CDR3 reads TGTGCCAGTAGGACGACAGGTTCCTCCTACGAGCAGTACTTC. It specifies CASRTTGSSYEQYF. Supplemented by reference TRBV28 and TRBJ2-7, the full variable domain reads DVKVTQSSRYLVKRTGEKVFLECVQDMDHENMFWYRQDPGLGLRLIYFSYDVKMKEKGDIPEGYSVSREKKERFSLILESASTNQTSMYLCASRTTGSSYEQYFGPGTRLTVT.